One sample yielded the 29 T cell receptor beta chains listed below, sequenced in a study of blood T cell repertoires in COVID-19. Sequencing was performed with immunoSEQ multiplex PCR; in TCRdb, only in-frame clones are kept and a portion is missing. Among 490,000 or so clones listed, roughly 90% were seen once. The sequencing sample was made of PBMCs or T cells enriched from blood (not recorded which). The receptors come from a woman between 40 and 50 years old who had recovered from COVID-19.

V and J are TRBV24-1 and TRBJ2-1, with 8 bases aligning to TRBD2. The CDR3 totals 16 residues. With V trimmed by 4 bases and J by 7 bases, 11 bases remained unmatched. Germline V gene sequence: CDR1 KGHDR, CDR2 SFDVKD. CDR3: CATSDPTGGPWNEQFF. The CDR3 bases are TGTGCCACCAGTGACCCGACGGGAGGGCCATGGAATGAGCAGTTCTTC.

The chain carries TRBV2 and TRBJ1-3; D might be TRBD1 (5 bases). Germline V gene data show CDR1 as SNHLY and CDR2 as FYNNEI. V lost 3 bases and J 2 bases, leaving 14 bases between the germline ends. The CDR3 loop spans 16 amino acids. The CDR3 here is CASSDQTALTGNTIYF. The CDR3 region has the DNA TGTGCCAGCAGTGACCAGACAGCCCTTACTGGAAACACCATATATTTT.

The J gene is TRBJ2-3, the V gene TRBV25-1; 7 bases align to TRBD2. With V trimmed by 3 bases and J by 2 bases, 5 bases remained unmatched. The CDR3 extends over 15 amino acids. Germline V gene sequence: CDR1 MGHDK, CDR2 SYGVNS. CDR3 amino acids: CASSDGGGFTDTQYF. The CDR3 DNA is TGTGCCAGCAGTGATGGGGGAGGGTTCACAGATACGCAGTATTTT.

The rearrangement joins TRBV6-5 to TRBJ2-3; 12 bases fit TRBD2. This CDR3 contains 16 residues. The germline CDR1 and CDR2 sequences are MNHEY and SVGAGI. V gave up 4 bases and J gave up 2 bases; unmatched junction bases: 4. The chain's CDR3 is CASSFGLAGLTDTQYF. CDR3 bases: TGTGCCAGCAGTTTCGGACTAGCGGGGCTCACAGATACGCAGTATTTT.

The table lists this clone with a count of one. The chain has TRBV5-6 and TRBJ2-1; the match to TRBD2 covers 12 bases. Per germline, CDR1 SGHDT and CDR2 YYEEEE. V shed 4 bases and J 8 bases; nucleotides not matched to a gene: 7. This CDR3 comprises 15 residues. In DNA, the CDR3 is TGTGCCAGCAGCCCTCGACTAGCGGGAGAGGATGAGCAGTTCTTC. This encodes CASSPRLAGEDEQFF.

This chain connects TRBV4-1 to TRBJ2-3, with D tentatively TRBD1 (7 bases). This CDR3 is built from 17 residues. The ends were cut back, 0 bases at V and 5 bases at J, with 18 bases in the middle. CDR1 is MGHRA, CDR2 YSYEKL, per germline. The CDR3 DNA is TGCGCCAGCAGCCAAGAGGCGGCGGGGACAGAGGGAGATACGCAGTATTTT. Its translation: CASSQEAAGTEGDTQYF.

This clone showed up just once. The CDR3 DNA reads TGTGCCAGCAGCCCGTCGCGGTCGGAGGACTCGGGTGTCGCCAAAAACATTCAGTACTTC. Translation gives CASSPSRSEDSGVAKNIQYF. This chain uses TRBV13 with TRBJ2-4, with D maybe TRBD2 (5 bases). The V gene lost 5 bases and the J gene lost 1 base, with 27 bases spanning the gap. Germline V gene sequence: CDR1 PRHDT, CDR2 FYEKMQ (reference sequence). This CDR3 is 20 amino acids long. Complete variable domain (other parts from reference TRBV13 and TRBJ2-4): AAGVIQSPRHLIKEKRETATLKCYPIPRHDTVYWYQQGPGQDPQFLISFYEKMQSDKGSIPDRFSAQQFSDYHSELNMSSLELGDSALYFCASSPSRSEDSGVAKNIQYFGAGTRLSVL.

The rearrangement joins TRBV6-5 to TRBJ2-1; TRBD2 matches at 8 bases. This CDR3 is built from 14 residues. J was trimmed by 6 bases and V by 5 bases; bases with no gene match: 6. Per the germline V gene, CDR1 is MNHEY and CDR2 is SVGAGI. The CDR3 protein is CASSPGTSSNEQFF. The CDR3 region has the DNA TGTGCCAGCAGTCCCGGGACTAGTAGCAATGAGCAGTTCTTC.

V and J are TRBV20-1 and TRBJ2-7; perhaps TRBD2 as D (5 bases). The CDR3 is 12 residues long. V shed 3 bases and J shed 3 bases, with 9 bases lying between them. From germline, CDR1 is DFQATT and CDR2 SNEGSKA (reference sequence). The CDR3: CSASPSYYEQYF. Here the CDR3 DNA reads TGCAGTGCTAGTCCTAGCTACTACGAGCAGTACTTC.

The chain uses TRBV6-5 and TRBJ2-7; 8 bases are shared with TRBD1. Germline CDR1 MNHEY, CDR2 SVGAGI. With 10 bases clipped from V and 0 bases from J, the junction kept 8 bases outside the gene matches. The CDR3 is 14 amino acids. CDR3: CATIRGQGSYEQYF. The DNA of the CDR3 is TGTGCCACAATTAGAGGACAGGGCTCCTACGAGCAGTACTTC.

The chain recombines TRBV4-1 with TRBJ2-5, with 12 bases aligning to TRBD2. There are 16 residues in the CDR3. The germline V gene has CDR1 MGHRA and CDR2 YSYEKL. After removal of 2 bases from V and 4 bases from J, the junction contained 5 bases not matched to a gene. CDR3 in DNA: TGCGCCAGCAGCCAACTCCCGGGACTAGCGGGAGAGACCCAGTACTTC. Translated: CASSQLPGLAGETQYF.

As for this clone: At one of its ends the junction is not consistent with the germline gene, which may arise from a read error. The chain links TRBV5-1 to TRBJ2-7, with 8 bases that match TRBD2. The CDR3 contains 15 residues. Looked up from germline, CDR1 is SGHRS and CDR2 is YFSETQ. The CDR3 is CASSLVSGTLFREDF. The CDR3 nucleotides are TGCGCCAGCAGCTTGGTTAGCGGGACCCTATTTCGGGAGGACTTC. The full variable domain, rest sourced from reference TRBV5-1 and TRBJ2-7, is KAGVTQTPRYLIKTRGQQVTLSCSPISGHRSVSWYQQTPGQGLQFLFEYFSETQRNKGNFPGRFSGRQFSNSRSEMNVSTLELGDSALYLCASSLVSGTLFREDFGPGTRLTVT.

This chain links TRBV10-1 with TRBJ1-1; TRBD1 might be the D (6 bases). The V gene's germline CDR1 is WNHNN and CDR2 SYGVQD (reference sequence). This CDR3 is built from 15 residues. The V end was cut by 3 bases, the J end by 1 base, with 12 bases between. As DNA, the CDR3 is TGCGCCAGCAGTGACCGCAGGGGACCGAACACTGAAGCTTTCTTT. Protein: CASSDRRGPNTEAFF.

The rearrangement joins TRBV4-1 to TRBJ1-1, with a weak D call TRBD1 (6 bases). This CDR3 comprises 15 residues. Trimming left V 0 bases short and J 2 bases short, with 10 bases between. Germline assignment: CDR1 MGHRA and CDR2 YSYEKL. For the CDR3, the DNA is TGCGCCAGCAGCCAAGATAGACAGGCAAACACTGAAGCTTTCTTT. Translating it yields CASSQDRQANTEAFF.

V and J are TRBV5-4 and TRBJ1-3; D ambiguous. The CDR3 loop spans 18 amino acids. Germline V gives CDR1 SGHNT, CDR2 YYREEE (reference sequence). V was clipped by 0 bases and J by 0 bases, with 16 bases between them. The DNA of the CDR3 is TGTGCCAGCAGCTTGGGTGCGGGAAAAAGGGTCTCTGGAAACACCATATATTTT. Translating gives CASSLGAGKRVSGNTIYF. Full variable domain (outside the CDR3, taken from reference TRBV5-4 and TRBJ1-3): ETGVTQSPTHLIKTRGQQVTLRCSSQSGHNTVSWYQQALGQGPQFIFQYYREEENGRGNFPPRFSGLQFPNYSSELNVNALELDDSALYLCASSLGAGKRVSGNTIYFGEGSWLTVV.

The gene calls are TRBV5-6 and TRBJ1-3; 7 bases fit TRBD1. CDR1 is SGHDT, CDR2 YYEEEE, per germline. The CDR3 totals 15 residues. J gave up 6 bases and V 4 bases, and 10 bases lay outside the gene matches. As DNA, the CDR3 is TGTGCCAGCAGCCAAATCGACAGGGAAGAAAACACCATATATTTT. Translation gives CASSQIDREENTIYF. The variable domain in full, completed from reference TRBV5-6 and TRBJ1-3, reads DAGVTQSPTHLIKTRGQQVTLRCSPKSGHDTVSWYQQALGQGPQFIFQYYEEEERQRGNFPDRFSGHQFPNYSSELNVNALLLGDSALYLCASSQIDREENTIYFGEGSWLTVV.

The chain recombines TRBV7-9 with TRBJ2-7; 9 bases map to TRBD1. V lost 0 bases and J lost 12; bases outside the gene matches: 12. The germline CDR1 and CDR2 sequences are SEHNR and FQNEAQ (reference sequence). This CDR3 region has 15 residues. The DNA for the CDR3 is TGTGCCAGCAGCTTAGCGCCCCGTCCGGGACAGGGCATGTACTTC. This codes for CASSLAPRPGQGMYF.

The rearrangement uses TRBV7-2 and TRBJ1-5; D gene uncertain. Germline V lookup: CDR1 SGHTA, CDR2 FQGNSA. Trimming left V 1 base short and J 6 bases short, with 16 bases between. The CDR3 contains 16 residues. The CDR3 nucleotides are TGTGCCAGCAGCTTAGTCCACGGCGGGAGTCGTCAGCCCCAGCATTTT. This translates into CASSLVHGGSRQPQHF.

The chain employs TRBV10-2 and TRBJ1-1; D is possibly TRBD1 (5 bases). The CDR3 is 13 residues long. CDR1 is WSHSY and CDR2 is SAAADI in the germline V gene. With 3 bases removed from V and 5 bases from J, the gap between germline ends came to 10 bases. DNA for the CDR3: TGCGCCAGCAGTGACGGGGGGGGGACTGAAGCTTTCTTT. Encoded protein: CASSDGGGTEAFF.

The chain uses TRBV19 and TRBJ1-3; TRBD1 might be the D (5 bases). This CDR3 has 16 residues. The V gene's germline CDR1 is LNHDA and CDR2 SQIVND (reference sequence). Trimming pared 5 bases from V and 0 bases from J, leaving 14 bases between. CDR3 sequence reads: CASSVRGLDSGNTIYF. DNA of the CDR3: TGTGCCAGTAGTGTTAGGGGACTTGACTCTGGAAACACCATATATTTT.

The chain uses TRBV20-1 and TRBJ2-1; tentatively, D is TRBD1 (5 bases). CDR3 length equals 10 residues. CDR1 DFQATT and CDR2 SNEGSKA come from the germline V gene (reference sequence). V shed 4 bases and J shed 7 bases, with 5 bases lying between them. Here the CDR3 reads CSAKGNEQFF. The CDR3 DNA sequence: TGCAGTGCTAAGGGGAATGAGCAGTTCTTC.

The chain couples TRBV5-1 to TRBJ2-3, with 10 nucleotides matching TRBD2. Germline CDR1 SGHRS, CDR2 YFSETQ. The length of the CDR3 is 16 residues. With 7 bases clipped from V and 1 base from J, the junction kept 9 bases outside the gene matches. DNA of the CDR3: TGCGCCAGCGGTAATAGCGGGAGGTTCGGCACAGATACGCAGTATTTT. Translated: CASGNSGRFGTDTQYF.

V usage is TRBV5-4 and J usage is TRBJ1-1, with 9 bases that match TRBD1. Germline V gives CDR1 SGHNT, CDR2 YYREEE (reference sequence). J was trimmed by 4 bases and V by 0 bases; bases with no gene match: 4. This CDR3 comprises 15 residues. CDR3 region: CASSLDRGRGTEAFF. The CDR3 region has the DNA TGTGCCAGCAGCTTGGACAGGGGGCGCGGCACTGAAGCTTTCTTT.

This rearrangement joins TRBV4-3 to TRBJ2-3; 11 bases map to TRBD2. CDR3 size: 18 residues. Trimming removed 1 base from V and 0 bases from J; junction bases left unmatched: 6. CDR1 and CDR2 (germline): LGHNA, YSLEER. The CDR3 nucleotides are TGCGCCAGCAGCCAAGGTACTAGCGGGAGAGCTAGCACAGATACGCAGTATTTT. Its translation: CASSQGTSGRASTDTQYF.

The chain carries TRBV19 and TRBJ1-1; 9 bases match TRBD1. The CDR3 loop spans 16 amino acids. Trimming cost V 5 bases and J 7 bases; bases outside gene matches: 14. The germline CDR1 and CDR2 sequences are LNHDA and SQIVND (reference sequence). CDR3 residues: CASSVGTGRRAREAFF. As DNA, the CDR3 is TGTGCCAGTAGTGTCGGGACAGGGAGGAGGGCCCGTGAAGCTTTCTTT.

For the CDR3, the DNA is TGTGCCAGCAGCTTGGGTGGACAGGGAGCTTACGAGCAGTACTTC. Translated, it gives CASSLGGQGAYEQYF. The chain uses TRBV5-4 and TRBJ2-7, with TRBD1 matching 8 bases. The CDR3 sequence is 15 residues long. Germline CDR1 is SGHNT and CDR2 is YYREEE (reference sequence). V lost 0 bases and J lost 4; bases outside the gene matches: 6. The full variable domain, in which reference TRBV5-4 and TRBJ2-7 provide the parts outside the CDR3, is ETGVTQSPTHLIKTRGQQVTLRCSSQSGHNTVSWYQQALGQGPQFIFQYYREEENGRGNFPPRFSGLQFPNYSSELNVNALELDDSALYLCASSLGGQGAYEQYFGPGTRLTVT.

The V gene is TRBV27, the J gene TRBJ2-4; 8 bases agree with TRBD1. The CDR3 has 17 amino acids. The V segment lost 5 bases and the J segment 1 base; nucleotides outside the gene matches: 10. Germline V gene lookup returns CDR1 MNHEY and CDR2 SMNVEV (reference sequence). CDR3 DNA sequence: TGTGCCAGCAGTATAAACCAGGGGGCTGGGGCCAAAAACATTCAGTACTTC. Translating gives CASSINQGAGAKNIQYF.

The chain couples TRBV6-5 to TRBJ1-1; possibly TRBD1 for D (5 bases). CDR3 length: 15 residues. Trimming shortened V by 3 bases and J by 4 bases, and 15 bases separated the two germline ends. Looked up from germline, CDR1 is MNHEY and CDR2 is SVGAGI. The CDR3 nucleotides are TGTGCCAGCAGTTATTTTTGGACAACAGGCACTGAAGCTTTCTTT. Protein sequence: CASSYFWTTGTEAFF.

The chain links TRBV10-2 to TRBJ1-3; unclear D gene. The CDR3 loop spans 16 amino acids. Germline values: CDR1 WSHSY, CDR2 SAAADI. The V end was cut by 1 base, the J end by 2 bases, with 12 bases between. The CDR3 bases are TGCGCCAGCAGTGAGTGGAGGGAAGGACCTGGAAACACCATATATTTT. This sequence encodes CASSEWREGPGNTIYF.